The 23 T cell receptor beta chains listed next were all sequenced from one sample in a study of cytomegalovirus exposure and HLA in healthy donors. Primers: 60 Vbeta forward and 13 Jbeta reverse. Data came from immunoSEQ multiplex PCR; TCRdb stores just in-frame clones and leaves some out. Of tens of thousands of clones in the sample, about 66% were seen once. The sample was PBMCs. These receptors all stem from a man in his thirties or forties in good health and CMV-seronegative.

The J gene is TRBJ2-7, the V gene TRBV27; 7 nucleotides line up with TRBD2. V was clipped by 8 bases and J by 0 bases; unmatched bases: 19. Germline V gene data show CDR1 as MNHEY and CDR2 as SMNVEV (reference sequence). The length of the CDR3 is 18 residues. CDR3 sequence: CASGYPTVTSDYSYEQYF. The CDR3 DNA reads TGTGCCAGCGGGTACCCGACTGTCACTAGCGACTACTCCTACGAGCAGTACTTC.

The genes are TRBV27 and TRBJ2-2; D remains unclear. V lost 4 bases and J lost 4, with 7 bases in between. From germline, CDR1 is MNHEY and CDR2 SMNVEV (reference sequence). The CDR3 is 13 residues long. In DNA, the CDR3 is TGTGCCAGCAGTTATTCCGGCACCGGGGAGCTGTTTTTT. Protein: CASSYSGTGELFF.

This clone turned up a few times. The chain carries TRBV18 and TRBJ2-5, with 11 bases identical to TRBD2. V trimming: 4 bases; J trimming: 1 base; junction bases outside the gene matches: 8. The CDR3 runs 17 residues. In germline, CDR1 is KGHSH, CDR2 LQKENI. The CDR3 coding sequence is TGTGCCAGCTCACTGGGACTAGCGGCCAACGTCCAAGAGACCCAGTACTTC. Translated, it gives CASSLGLAANVQETQYF.

This clone was counted once. The V gene is TRBV7-3, the J gene TRBJ1-1; D not resolved. Deletions cut 1 base from V and 9 bases from J, with 12 bases between. The CDR3 is 13 residues long. Germline lookup yields CDR1 SGHTA and CDR2 FQGTGA. CDR3 in amino acids: CASSLNPNSQAFF. CDR3 coding DNA: TGTGCCAGCAGCTTAAACCCAAACTCACAAGCTTTCTTT.

This chain joins TRBV7-9 and TRBJ1-4; TRBD1 might be the D (5 bases). CDR1 and CDR2 (germline): SEHNR, FQNEAQ (reference sequence). Trimming left V 5 bases short and J 4 bases short, with 11 bases between. This CDR3 comprises 14 residues. CDR3: CASSRGDNNEKLFF. CDR3 sequence (DNA): TGTGCCAGCAGCCGGGGGGATAATAATGAAAAACTGTTTTTT.

The chain uses TRBV9 and TRBJ1-4; TRBD1 aligns across 8 bases. CDR1 SGDLS and CDR2 YYNGEE come from the germline V gene. The CDR3 loop spans 15 amino acids. Trimming cost V 0 bases and J 8 bases; bases outside gene matches: 6. The CDR3 DNA reads as TGTGCCAGCAGCGTAGCGGCAGGGGGCAAAGAAAAACTGTTTTTT. Its translation is CASSVAAGGKEKLFF.

V is TRBV29-1 and J is TRBJ1-1; tentative D call: TRBD1 (5 bases). The CDR3 extends over 14 amino acids. Germline V gene lookup returns CDR1 SQVTM and CDR2 ANQGSEA. Trimming stripped 7 bases from V and 6 bases from J, with 21 bases between. CDR3 bases: TGCAGCGGTTACCGGGCCCCGGGAGGGGCTGAAGCTTTCTTT. It encodes CSGYRAPGGAEAFF.

V is TRBV4-1 and J is TRBJ1-2, with D perhaps TRBD1 (5 bases). The CDR3 runs to 14 residues. Trimming cost V 0 bases and J 8 bases, with 13 bases left between them. Germline V lookup: CDR1 MGHRA, CDR2 YSYEKL. The CDR3 sequence is CASSQDHGAGGYTF. CDR3 DNA: TGCGCCAGCAGCCAAGATCACGGGGCGGGGGGCTACACCTTC.

CDR3: CAISESTGNTEAFF. The CDR3 bases are TGTGCCATCAGTGAGTCCACAGGGAACACTGAAGCTTTCTTT. V gene TRBV10-3 combines with J gene TRBJ1-1; D is perhaps TRBD1 (5 bases). Germline assignment: CDR1 ENHRY and CDR2 SYGVKD. This CDR3 has 14 residues. Trimming left V 0 bases short and J 1 base short, with 6 bases between.

The V gene is TRBV7-2, the J gene TRBJ2-1, with D hard to call. CDR1 is SGHTA and CDR2 is FQGNSA in the germline V gene. The CDR3 totals 13 residues. Deletions cut 0 bases from V and 9 bases from J, with 9 bases between. CDR3 bases: TGTGCCAGCAGCTTAGCCCAGGCAGGTGAGCAGTTCTTC. As protein: CASSLAQAGEQFF.

This chain uses TRBV6-5 with TRBJ1-6; a possible D gene is TRBD1 (6 bases). Germline V gene lookup returns CDR1 MNHEY and CDR2 SVGAGI. This CDR3 has 15 residues. V was clipped by 4 bases and J by 6 bases, with 13 bases between them. The CDR3 DNA reads as TGTGCCAGCAGTTCTAATTGGGACACTAATTCACCCCTCCACTTT. Translating gives CASSSNWDTNSPLHF.

V is TRBV11-3 and J is TRBJ1-1; TRBD1 might be the D (5 bases). The CDR3 sequence is 15 residues long. CDR1 SGHNT and CDR2 YENEEA come from the germline V gene. Trimming took 5 bases from V and 0 from J, leaving 13 bases between them. CDR3 sequence (DNA): TGTGCCAGCAGCCCAAAGGCGGGGGTGAACACTGAAGCTTTCTTT. This gives the protein CASSPKAGVNTEAFF.

The chain employs TRBV28 and TRBJ2-7; D is perhaps TRBD1 (5 bases). Trimming took 3 bases from V and 5 from J, leaving 14 bases between them. CDR1 is MDHEN, CDR2 SYDVKM, per germline. The CDR3 has 14 residues. The CDR3 loop reads CASSFLIGADEQYF. CDR3 nucleotide sequence: TGTGCCAGCAGTTTCCTCATTGGGGCTGACGAGCAGTACTTC.

In its sample, this clone was seen a few times. This chain uses TRBV5-1 with TRBJ2-2, with 8 bases lining up with TRBD2. Per germline, CDR1 SGHRS and CDR2 YFSETQ. After removal of 0 bases from V and 1 base from J, the junction contained 5 bases not matched to a gene. This CDR3 is built from 17 residues. The CDR3: CASSLDRSGVNTGELFF. The CDR3 region has the DNA TGCGCCAGCAGCTTGGATCGTAGCGGGGTGAACACCGGGGAGCTGTTTTTT.

The sample holds a few counts of this clone. The rearrangement joins TRBV11-2 to TRBJ2-7; TRBD1 might be the D (5 bases). Trimming cost V 1 base and J 0 bases, with 19 bases left between them. The germline V gene encodes CDR1 SGHAT and CDR2 FQNNGV. The CDR3 has 18 residues. CDR3 DNA sequence: TGTGCCAGCAGCTTAGGCAGGGCGTTGGCTTACCTCTCCTACGAGCAGTACTTC. Protein: CASSLGRALAYLSYEQYF.

J is TRBJ2-1 and V is TRBV5-1; 10 bases line up with TRBD2. CDR1 is SGHRS and CDR2 is YFSETQ in the germline V gene. The junction had 5 bases not matched to a gene; V was cut back by 0 bases and J by 8 bases. The CDR3 spans 15 residues. The CDR3 loop is CASSLAAGGPDEQFF. In DNA form, the CDR3 reads TGCGCCAGCAGCTTGGCAGCGGGAGGGCCGGATGAGCAGTTCTTC. Drawing the rest from reference TRBV5-1 and TRBJ2-1, the complete variable domain is KAGVTQTPRYLIKTRGQQVTLSCSPISGHRSVSWYQQTPGQGLQFLFEYFSETQRNKGNFPGRFSGRQFSNSRSEMNVSTLELGDSALYLCASSLAAGGPDEQFFGPGTRLTVL.

The chain joins TRBV19 to TRBJ1-6; possibly TRBD1 for D (5 bases). There are 16 residues in the CDR3. CDR1 is LNHDA, CDR2 SQIVND, per germline (reference sequence). Deletions cut 8 bases from V and 0 bases from J, with 14 bases between. The CDR3 DNA is TGTGCCAGTCGGGACTACCTAAGCTCCTATAATTCACCCCTCCACTTT. It yields the protein CASRDYLSSYNSPLHF.

The V call is TRBV27, the J call TRBJ2-7; 9 bases are a match to TRBD1. This CDR3 is built from 15 residues. V was pared by 5 bases and J by 3 bases, with 8 bases of the junction left unmatched. Looked up from germline, CDR1 is MNHEY and CDR2 is SMNVEV (reference sequence). The CDR3 DNA reads as TGTGCCAGCAGTATCGGGACAGGGATGGTCTACGAGCAGTACTTC. Its translation is CASSIGTGMVYEQYF.

V is TRBV9 and J is TRBJ2-3; TRBD2 matches 10 bases. Germline loops: CDR1 SGDLS, CDR2 YYNGEE. The CDR3 covers 16 residues. Germline trimming cut 3 bases from V and 3 bases from J; bases unmatched to any gene: 7. The CDR3 protein is CASSGSGLAYTDTQYF. CDR3 nucleotide sequence: TGTGCCAGCAGCGGATCGGGACTAGCGTATACAGATACGCAGTATTTT.

This clone showed up just a few times. This rearrangement joins TRBV10-1 to TRBJ2-5; 10 bases align to TRBD2. This CDR3 spans 13 amino acids. CDR1 WNHNN and CDR2 SYGVQD come from the germline V gene (reference sequence). The V gene end was trimmed by 9 bases and the J gene end by 3 bases; junction bases not matched to a gene: 4. CDR3 sequence: CARKGTSEETQYF. CDR3 bases: TGCGCCAGAAAAGGGACTAGCGAAGAGACCCAGTACTTC.

The rearrangement uses TRBV30 and TRBJ1-5, with D hard to call. Deletions cut 3 bases from V and 0 bases from J, with 6 bases between. Germline CDR1 is GTSNPN and CDR2 is SVGIG (reference sequence). The CDR3 loop spans 13 amino acids. DNA of the CDR3: TGTGCCTGGAGCAGGTTTAGCAATCAGCCCCAGCATTTT. As protein: CAWSRFSNQPQHF.

The chain links TRBV7-2 to TRBJ1-5, with D tentatively TRBD1 (6 bases). Trimming pared 5 bases from V and 2 bases from J, leaving 10 bases between. Germline V lookup: CDR1 SGHTA, CDR2 FQGNSA. The CDR3 covers 14 residues. The CDR3 DNA is TGTGCCAGCAGCCCGGACAGTCGCAATCAGCCCCAGCATTTT. It translates to CASSPDSRNQPQHF.

The chain couples TRBV29-1 to TRBJ2-5, with D uncertain. Germline-derived CDR1 and CDR2 are SQVTM and ANQGSEA. V dropped 4 bases and J dropped 2 bases, with 11 bases sitting between them. The CDR3 consists of 13 residues. The CDR3 nucleotides are TGCAGCGTTGCGATTTCAGTTCAAGAGACCCAGTACTTC. This encodes CSVAISVQETQYF.